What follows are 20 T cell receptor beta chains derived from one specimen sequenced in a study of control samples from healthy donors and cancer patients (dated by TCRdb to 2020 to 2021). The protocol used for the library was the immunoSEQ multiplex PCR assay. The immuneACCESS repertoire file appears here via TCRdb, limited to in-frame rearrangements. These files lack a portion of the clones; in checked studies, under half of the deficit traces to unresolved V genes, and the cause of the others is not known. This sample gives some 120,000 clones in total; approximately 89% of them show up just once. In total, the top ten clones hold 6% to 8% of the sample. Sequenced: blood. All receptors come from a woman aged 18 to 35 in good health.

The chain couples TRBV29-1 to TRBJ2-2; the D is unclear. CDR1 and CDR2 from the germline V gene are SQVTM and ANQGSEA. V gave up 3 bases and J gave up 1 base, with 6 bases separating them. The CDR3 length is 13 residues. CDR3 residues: CSVDRQNTGELFF. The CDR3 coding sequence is TGCAGCGTTGATCGGCAGAACACCGGGGAGCTGTTTTTT.

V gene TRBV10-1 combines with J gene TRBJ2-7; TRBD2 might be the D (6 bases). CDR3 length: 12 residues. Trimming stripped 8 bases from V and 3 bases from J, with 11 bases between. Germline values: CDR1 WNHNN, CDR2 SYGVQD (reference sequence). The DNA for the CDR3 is TGCGCCAGCCGGGACTTACACTACGAGCAGTACTTC. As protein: CASRDLHYEQYF.

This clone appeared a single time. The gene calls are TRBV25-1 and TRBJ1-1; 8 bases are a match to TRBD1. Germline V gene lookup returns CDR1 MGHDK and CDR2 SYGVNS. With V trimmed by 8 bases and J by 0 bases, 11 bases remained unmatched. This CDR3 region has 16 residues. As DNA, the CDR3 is TGTGCCAGCGTACCCCCGGGCAGGGGGCTGAACACTGAAGCTTTCTTT. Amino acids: CASVPPGRGLNTEAFF.

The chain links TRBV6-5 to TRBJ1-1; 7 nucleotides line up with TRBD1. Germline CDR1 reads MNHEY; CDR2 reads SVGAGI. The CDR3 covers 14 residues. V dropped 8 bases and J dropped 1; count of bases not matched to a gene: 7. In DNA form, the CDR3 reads TGTGCCAGCCGAGAACAGGGGAAGAACACTGAAGCTTTCTTT. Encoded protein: CASREQGKNTEAFF.

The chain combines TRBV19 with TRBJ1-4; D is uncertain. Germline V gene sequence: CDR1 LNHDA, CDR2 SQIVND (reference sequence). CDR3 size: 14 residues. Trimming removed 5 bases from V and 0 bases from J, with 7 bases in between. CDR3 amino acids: CASSGRATNEKLFF. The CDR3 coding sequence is TGTGCCAGTAGTGGCCGAGCAACTAATGAAAAACTGTTTTTT.

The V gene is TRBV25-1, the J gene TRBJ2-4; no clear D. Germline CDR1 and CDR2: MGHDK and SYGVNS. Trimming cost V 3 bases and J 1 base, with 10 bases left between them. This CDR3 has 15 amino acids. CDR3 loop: CASSDRRHAKNIQYF. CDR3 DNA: TGTGCCAGCAGTGACAGACGACATGCCAAAAACATTCAGTACTTC.

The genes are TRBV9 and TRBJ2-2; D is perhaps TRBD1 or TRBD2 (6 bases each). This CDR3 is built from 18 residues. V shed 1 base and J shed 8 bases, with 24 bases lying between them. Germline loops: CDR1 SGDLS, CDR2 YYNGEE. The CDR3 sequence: CASSVTGAVGLQMGELFF. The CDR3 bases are TGTGCCAGCAGCGTAACGGGGGCAGTGGGACTTCAAATGGGGGAGCTGTTTTTT.

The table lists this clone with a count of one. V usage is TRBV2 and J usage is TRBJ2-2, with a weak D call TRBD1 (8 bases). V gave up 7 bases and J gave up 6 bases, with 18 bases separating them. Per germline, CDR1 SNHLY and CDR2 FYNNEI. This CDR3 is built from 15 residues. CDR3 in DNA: TGTGCCAGCAAAGGACAGGGAGGGGTCGCCGGGGAGCTGTTTTTT. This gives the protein CASKGQGGVAGELFF.

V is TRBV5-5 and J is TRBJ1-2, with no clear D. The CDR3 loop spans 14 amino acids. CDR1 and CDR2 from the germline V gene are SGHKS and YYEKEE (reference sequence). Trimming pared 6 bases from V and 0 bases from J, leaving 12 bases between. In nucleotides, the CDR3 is TGTGCCAGCACCCACCCAAAAGCTAACTATGGCTACACCTTC. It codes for CASTHPKANYGYTF.

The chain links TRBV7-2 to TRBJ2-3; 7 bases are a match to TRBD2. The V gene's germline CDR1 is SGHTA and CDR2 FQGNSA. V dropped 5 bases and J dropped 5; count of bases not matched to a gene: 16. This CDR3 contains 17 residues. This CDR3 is CASSPSGITAPEDTQYF. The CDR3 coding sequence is TGTGCCAGCAGCCCCAGCGGGATCACGGCCCCTGAAGATACGCAGTATTTT.

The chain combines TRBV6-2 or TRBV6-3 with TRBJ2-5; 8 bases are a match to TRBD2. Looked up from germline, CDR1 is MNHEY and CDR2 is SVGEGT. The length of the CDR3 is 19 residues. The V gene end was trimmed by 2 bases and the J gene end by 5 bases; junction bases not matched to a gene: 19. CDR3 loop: CASSYPYRVSGTREETQYF. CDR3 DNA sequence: TGTGCCAGCAGTTACCCCTACCGAGTTTCCGGGACTAGAGAGGAGACCCAGTACTTC.

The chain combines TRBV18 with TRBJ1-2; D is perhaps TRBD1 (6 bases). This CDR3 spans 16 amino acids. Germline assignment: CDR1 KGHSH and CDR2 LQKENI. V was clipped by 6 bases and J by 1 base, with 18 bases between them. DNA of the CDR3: TGTGCCAGCTCTCCCATGGACAGTCGATTTAACTATGGCTACACCTTC. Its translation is CASSPMDSRFNYGYTF.

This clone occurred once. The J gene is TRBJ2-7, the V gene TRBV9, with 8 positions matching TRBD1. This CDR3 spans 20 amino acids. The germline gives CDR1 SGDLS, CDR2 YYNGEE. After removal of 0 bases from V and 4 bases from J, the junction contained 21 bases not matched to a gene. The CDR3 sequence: CASSVVAVGRGPQLIYEQYF. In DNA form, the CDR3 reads TGTGCCAGCAGCGTAGTAGCCGTGGGCAGGGGGCCCCAGTTGATATACGAGCAGTACTTC.

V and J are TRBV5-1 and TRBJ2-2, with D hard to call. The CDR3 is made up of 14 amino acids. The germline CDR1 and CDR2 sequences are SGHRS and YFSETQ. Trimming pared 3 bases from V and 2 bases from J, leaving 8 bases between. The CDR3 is CASSYTPNTGELFF. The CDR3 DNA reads TGCGCCAGCAGCTACACCCCTAACACCGGGGAGCTGTTTTTT.

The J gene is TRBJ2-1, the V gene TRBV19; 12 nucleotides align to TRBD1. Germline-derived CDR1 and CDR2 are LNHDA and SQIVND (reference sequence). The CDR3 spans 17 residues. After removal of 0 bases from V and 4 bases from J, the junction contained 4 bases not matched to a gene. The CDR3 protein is CASSIDGGQGAYNEQFF. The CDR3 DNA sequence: TGTGCCAGTAGTATAGATGGGGGACAGGGGGCATACAATGAGCAGTTCTTC.

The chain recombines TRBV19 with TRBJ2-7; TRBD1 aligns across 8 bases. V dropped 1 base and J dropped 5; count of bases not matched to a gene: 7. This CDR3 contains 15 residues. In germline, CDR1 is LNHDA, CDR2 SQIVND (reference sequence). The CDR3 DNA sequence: TGTGCCAGTAGTATAGTTTCCGGGACAGGCCACGAGCAGTACTTC. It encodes CASSIVSGTGHEQYF. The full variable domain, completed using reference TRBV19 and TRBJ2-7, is DGGITQSPKYLFRKEGQNVTLSCEQNLNHDAMYWYRQDPGQGLRLIYYSQIVNDFQKGDIAEGYSVSREKKESFPLTVTSAQKNPTAFYLCASSIVSGTGHEQYFGPGTRLTVT.

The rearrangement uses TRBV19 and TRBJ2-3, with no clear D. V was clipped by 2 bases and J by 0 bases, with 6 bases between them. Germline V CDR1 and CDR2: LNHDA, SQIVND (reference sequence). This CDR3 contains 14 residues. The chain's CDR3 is CASSIQVSTDTQYF. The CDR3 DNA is TGTGCCAGTAGTATACAGGTTAGCACAGATACGCAGTATTTT. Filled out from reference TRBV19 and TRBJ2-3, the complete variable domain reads DGGITQSPKYLFRKEGQNVTLSCEQNLNHDAMYWYRQDPGQGLRLIYYSQIVNDFQKGDIAEGYSVSREKKESFPLTVTSAQKNPTAFYLCASSIQVSTDTQYFGPGTRLTVL.

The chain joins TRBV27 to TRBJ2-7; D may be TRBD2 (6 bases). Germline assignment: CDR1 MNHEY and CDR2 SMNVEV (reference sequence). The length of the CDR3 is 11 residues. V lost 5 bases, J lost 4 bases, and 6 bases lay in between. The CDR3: CASSRGYEQYF. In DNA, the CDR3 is TGTGCCAGCAGTCGGGGGTACGAGCAGTACTTC.

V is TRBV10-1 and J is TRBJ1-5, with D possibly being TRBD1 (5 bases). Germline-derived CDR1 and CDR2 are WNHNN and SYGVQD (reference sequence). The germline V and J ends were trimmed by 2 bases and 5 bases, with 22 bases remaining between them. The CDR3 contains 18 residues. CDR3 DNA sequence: TGCGCCAGCAGTGAGGCAGGGACGAGACGACGTGGTGATCAGCCCCAGCATTTT. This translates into CASSEAGTRRRGDQPQHF.

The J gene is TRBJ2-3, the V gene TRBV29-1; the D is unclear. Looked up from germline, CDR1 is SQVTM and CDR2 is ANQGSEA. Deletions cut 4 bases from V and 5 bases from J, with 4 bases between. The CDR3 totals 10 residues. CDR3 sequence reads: CSVGVDTQYF. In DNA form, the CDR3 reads TGCAGCGTTGGTGTAGATACGCAGTATTTT.